The TCR beta chain under discussion was sequenced for a study of blood T cell repertoires in COVID-19. Whole-study context: Samples representing acute and convalescent COVID-19 were sourced from the United States, Italy and Spain. T cells, B-cell-depleted T cells, or PBMCs provided the cDNA or gDNA that served as material.

Repertoires were generated with immunoSEQ multiplex PCR, while TCRdb's copy carries only in-frame clones and drops some. The sample carries 140,000 or so clones, 65% to 85% recorded once. This receptor was taken from a woman aged 45-59 years with acute or convalescent COVID-19. The specimen was peripheral blood.

The CDR3 loop is CASNRQGATNEKLFF. CDR3 nucleotide sequence: TGTGCCAGCAATCGACAGGGGGCTACTAATGAAAAACTGTTTTTT. The chain recombines TRBV28 with TRBJ1-4, with TRBD1 identical over 10 bases. The CDR3 has 15 residues. V shed 7 bases and J 2 bases; nucleotides not matched to a gene: 4. Germline V gives CDR1 MDHEN, CDR2 SYDVKM.